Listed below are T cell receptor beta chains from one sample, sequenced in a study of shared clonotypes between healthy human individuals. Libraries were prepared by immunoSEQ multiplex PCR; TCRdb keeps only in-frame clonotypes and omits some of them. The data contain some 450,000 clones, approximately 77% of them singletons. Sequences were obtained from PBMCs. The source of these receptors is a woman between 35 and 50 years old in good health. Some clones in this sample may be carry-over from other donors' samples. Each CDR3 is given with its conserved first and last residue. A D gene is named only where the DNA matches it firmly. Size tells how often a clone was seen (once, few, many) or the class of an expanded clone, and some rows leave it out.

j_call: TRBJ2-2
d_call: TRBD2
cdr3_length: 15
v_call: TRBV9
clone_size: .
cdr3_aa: CASSAELAGTGELFF
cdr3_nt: TGTGCCAGCAGCGCGGAGCTAGCGGGCACCGGGGAGCTGTTTTTT

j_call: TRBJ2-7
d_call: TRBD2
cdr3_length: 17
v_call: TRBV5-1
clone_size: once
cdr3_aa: CASSPGGVGNPSYEQYF
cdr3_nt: TGCGCCAGCAGCCCCGGGGGGGTCGGTAACCCAAGCTACGAGCAGTACTTC

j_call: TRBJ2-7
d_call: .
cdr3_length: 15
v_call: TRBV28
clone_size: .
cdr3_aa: CASSRPRDLRYEQYF
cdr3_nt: TGTGCCAGCAGTAGGCCCCGGGACCTCCGCTACGAGCAGTACTTC

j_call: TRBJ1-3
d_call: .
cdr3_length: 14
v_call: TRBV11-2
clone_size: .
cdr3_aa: CASSPGDEGRTIYF
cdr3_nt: TGTGCCAGCAGCCCCGGGGATGAGGGGCGCACCATATATTTT

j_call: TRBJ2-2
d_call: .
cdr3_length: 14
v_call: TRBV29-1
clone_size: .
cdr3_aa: CSVAPGANTGELFF
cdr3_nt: TGCAGCGTTGCCCCAGGAGCGAACACCGGGGAGCTGTTTTTT

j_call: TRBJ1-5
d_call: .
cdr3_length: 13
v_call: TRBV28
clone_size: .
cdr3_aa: CASNKRGNQPQHF
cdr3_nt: TGTGCCAGCAACAAAAGGGGCAATCAGCCCCAGCATTTT

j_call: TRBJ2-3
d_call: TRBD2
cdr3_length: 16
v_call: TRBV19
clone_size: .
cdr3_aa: CASSIRTSGTTDTQYF
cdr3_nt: TGTGCCAGTAGTATTCGGACTAGCGGGACGACAGATACGCAGTATTTT

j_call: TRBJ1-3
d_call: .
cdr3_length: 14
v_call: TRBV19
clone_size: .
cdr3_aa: CASSTRTPGHTIYF
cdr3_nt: TGTGCCAGTAGTACCCGGACGCCCGGCCACACCATATATTTT

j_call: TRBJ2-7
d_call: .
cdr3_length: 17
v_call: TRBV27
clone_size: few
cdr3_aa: CASSLAKAGGSTYEQYF
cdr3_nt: TGTGCCAGCAGTTTAGCCAAGGCTGGCGGGTCTACCTACGAGCAGTACTTC

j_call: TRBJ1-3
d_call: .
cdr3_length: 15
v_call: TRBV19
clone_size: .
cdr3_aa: CASTSSLDSGNTIYF
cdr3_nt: TGTGCCAGTACCTCCTCCCTCGACTCTGGAAACACCATATATTTT

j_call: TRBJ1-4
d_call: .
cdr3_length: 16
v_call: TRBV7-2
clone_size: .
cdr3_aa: CASSLSGAGRAEKLFF
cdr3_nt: TGTGCCAGCAGCCTTAGCGGGGCAGGACGCGCTGAAAAACTGTTTTTT

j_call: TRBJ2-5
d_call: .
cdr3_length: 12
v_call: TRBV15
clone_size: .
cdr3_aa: CATSSRTETQYF
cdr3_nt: TGTGCCACCAGCTCTCGTACAGAGACCCAGTACTTC

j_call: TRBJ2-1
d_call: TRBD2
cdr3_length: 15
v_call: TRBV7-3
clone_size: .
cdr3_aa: CASSVLAASYNEQFF
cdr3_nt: TGTGCCAGCAGCGTACTAGCGGCCTCCTACAATGAGCAGTTCTTC

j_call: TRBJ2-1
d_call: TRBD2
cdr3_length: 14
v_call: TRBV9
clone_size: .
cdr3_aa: CASSIGTSGLEQFF
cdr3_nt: TGTGCCAGCAGCATCGGGACTAGCGGGCTTGAGCAGTTCTTC

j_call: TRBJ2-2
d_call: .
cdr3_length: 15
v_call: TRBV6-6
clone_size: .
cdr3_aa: CASSSRVTNTGELFF
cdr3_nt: TGTGCCAGCAGTTCACGGGTTACGAACACCGGGGAGCTGTTTTTT

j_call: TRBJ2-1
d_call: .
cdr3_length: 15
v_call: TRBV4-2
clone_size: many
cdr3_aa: CASSQKGGKSNEQFF
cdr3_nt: TGTGCCAGCAGCCAGAAGGGCGGGAAGAGCAATGAGCAGTTCTTC

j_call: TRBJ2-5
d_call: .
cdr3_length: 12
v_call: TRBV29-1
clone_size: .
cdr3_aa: CSAGQIRETQYF
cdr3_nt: TGCAGCGCGGGACAAATAAGGGAGACCCAGTACTTC

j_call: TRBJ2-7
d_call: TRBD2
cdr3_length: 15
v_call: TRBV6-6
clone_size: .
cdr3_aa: CASSYPSGKTYEQYF
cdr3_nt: TGTGCCAGCAGTTACCCCAGCGGGAAGACCTACGAGCAGTACTTC

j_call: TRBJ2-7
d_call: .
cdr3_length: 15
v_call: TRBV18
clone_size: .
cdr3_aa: CASSPGGGRDNEQYF
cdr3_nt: TGTGCCAGCTCACCCGGCGGGGGCAGGGACAACGAGCAGTACTTC

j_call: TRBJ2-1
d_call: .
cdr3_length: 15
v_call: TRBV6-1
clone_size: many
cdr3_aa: CASSESGSSYNEQFF
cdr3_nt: TGTGCCAGCAGTGAATCGGGCAGCTCCTACAATGAGCAGTTCTTC

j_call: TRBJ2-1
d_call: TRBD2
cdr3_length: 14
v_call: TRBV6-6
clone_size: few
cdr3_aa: CASSYQLADNEQFF
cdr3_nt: TGTGCCAGCAGTTACCAACTAGCGGACAATGAGCAGTTCTTC

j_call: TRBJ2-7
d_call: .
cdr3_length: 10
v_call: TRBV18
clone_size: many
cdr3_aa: CARGGTVQYF
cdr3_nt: TGTGCCAGGGGAGGGACAGTACAGTACTTC

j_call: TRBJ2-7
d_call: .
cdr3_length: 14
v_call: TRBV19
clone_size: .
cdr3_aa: CASALYGSSYEQYF
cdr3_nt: TGTGCCAGTGCTCTTTACGGGAGCTCCTACGAGCAGTACTTC

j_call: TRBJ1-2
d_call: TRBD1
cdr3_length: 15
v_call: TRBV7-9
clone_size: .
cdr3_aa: CASSLATDRAYGYTF
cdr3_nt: TGTGCCAGCAGCTTAGCTACTGACAGGGCCTATGGCTACACCTTC

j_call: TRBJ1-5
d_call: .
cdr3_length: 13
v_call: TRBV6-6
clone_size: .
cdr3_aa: CASREDSNQPQHF
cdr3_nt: TGTGCCAGCAGAGAAGACAGTAATCAGCCCCAGCATTTT

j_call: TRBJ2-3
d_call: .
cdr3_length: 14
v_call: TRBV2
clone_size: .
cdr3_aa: CASSPAFRTDTQYF
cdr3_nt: TGTGCCAGCAGTCCCGCCTTCAGGACAGATACGCAGTATTTT

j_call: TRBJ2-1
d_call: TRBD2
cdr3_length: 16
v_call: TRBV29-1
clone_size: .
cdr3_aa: CSVPPPRGGTYNEQFF
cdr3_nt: TGCAGCGTCCCCCCTCCTCGCGGGGGGACCTACAATGAGCAGTTCTTC

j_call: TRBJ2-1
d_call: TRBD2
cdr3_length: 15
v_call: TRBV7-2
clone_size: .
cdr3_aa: CASSRLAGIPDEQFF
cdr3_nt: TGTGCCAGCAGCCGCTTAGCGGGGATCCCGGATGAGCAGTTCTTC

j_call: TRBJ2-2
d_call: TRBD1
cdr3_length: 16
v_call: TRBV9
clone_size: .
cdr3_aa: CASSPRQGAGTGELFF
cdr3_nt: TGTGCCAGCAGCCCTAGACAGGGGGCGGGCACCGGGGAGCTGTTTTTT

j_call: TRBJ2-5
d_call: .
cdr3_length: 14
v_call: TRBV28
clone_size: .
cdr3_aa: CAIGGGAGQETQYF
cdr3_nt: TGTGCCATAGGGGGTGGGGCGGGCCAAGAGACCCAGTACTTC

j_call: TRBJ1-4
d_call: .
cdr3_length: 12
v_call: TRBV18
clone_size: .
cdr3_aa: CASSSASEKLFF
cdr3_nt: TGTGCCAGCTCATCTGCGAGCGAAAAACTGTTTTTT

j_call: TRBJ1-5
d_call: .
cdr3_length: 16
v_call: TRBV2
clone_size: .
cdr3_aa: CASSVKAGDSNQPQHF
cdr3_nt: TGTGCCAGCAGTGTTAAGGCAGGGGATAGCAATCAGCCCCAGCATTTT